Detailed here is one TCR beta chain. Its matching antigen is unknown. The CDR3 contains 17 residues. Trimming shortened V by 8 bases and J by 3 bases, and 23 bases separated the two germline ends. The germline CDR1 and CDR2 sequences are MDHEN and SYDVKM. The table came from immunoSEQ multiplex PCR; TCRdb's copy has only in-frame clones and leaves some out. This table holds around 2.5 million clones, approximately 94% found once. Caucasian adults living in Nashville, Tennessee, provided all samples. This sample is part of a study of shared clonotypes between healthy human individuals. The study, taken as a whole, reports: What rarefaction showed was incomplete sorted-subset sequencing despite large depth. Generation of non-shared clonotypes was less probable than generation of clonotypes shared by all four donors.

The sample comprised naive CD4+ T cells from PBMCs. Subset in this sample: CD45RA+ positively selected. The clonotype comes from a man in his late teens or twenties in good health. Some clones in this sample may be carry-over from other donors' samples. The V gene is TRBV28, the J gene TRBJ1-5, with D unclear. CDR3 coding DNA: TGTGCCAGCGATCCCAATACCGGGCCTCCCTACAATCAGCCCCAGCATTTT. Protein product: CASDPNTGPPYNQPQHF.